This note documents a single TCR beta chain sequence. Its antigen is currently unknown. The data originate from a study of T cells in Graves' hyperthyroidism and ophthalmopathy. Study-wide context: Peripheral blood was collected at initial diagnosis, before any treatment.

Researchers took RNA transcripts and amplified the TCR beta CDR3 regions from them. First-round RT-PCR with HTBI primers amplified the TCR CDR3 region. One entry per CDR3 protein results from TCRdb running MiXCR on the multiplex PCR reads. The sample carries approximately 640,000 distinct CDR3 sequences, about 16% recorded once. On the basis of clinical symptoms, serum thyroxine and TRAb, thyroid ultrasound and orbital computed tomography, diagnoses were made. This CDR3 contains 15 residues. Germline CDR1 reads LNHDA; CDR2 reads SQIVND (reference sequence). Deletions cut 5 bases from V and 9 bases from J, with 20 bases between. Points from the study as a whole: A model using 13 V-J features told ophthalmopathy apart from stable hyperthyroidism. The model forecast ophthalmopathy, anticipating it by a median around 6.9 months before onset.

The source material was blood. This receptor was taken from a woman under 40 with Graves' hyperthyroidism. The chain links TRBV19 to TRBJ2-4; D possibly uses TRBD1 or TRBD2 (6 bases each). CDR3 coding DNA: TGTGCCAGTAGTGCCCGGGGGCAGGGGTATGGCATTCAGTACTTC. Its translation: CASSARGQGYGIQYF.